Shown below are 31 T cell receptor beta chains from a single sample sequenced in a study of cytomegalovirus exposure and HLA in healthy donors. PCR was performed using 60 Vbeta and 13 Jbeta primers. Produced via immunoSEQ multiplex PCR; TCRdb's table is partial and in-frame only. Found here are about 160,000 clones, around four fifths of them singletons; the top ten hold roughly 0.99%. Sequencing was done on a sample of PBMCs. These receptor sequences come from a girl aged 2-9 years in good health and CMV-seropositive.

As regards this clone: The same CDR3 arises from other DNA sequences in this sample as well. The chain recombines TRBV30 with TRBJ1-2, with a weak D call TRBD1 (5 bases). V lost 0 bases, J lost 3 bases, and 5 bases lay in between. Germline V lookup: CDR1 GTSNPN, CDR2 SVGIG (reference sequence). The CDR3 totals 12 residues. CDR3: CAWSVTDYGYTF. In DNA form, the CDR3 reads TGTGCCTGGAGTGTGACAGACTATGGCTACACCTTC.

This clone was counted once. The CDR3 is CASSLEQNTEAFF. In nucleotides, the CDR3 is TGTGCCAGCAGCTTAGAACAGAACACTGAAGCTTTCTTT. This chain links TRBV7-3 with TRBJ1-1; no clear D gene. V lost 2 bases to trimming and J lost 1 base, with 5 bases between them. There are 13 residues in the CDR3. Germline V CDR1 and CDR2: SGHTA, FQGTGA.

The CDR3 sequence is CAISESVPGNGRGREQFF. The CDR3, as DNA: TGTGCCATCAGTGAGTCGGTCCCTGGTAACGGGAGGGGTCGGGAGCAGTTCTTC. The chain recombines TRBV10-3 with TRBJ2-1; 8 nucleotides line up with TRBD2. Germline lookup yields CDR1 ENHRY and CDR2 SYGVKD. The CDR3 is made up of 18 amino acids. V lost 0 bases and J lost 10; bases outside the gene matches: 17.

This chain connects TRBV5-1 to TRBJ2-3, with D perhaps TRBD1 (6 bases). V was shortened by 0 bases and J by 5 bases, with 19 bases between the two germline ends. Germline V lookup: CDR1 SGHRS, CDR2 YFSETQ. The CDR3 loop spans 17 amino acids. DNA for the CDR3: TGCGCCAGCAGCTTGGGTATCAGGGGCCCTAGGGGAGATACGCAGTATTTT. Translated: CASSLGIRGPRGDTQYF.

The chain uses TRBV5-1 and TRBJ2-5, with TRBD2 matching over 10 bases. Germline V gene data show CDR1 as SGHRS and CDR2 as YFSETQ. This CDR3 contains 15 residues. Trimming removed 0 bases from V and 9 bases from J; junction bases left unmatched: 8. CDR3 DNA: TGCGCCAGCAGCTTGGAGGCCCTAGCGGGGGAGGCCCAGTACTTC. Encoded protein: CASSLEALAGEAQYF.

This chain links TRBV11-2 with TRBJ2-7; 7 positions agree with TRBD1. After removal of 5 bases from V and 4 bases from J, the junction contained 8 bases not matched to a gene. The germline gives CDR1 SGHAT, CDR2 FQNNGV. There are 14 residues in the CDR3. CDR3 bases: TGTGCCAGCAGCCAAGTAACGACAGGGTACGAGCAGTACTTC. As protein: CASSQVTTGYEQYF.

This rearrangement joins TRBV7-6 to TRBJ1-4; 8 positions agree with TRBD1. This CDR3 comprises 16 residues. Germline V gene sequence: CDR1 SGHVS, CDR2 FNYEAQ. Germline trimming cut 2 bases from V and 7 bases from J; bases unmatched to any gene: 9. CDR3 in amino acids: CASSLLDRGQGEKLFF. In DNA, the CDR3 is TGTGCCAGCAGCTTACTAGACAGGGGTCAGGGTGAAAAACTGTTTTTT. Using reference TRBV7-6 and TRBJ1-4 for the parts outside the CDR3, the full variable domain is GAGVSQSPRYKVTKRGQDVALRCDPISGHVSLYWYRQALGQGPEFLTYFNYEAQQDKSGLPNDRFSAERPEGSISTLTIQRTEQRDSAMYRCASSLLDRGQGEKLFFGSGTQLSVL.

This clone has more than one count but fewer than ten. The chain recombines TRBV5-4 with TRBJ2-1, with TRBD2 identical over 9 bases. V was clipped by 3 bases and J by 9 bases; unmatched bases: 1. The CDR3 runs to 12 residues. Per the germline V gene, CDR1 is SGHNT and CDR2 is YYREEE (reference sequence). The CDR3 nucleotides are TGTGCCAGCAGCTCTAGCGGGATTGAGCAGTTCTTC. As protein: CASSSSGIEQFF.

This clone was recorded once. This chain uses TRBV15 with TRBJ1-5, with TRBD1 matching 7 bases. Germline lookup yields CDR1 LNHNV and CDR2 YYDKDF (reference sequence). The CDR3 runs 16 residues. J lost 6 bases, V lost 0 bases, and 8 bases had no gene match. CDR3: CATSRDGGQFGQPQHF. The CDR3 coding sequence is TGTGCCACCAGCAGAGATGGGGGACAGTTCGGTCAGCCCCAGCATTTT.

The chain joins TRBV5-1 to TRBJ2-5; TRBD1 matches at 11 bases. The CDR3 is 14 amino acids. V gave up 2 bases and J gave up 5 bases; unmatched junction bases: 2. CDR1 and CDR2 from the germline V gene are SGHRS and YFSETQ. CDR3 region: CASSFGTGGETQYF. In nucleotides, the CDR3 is TGCGCCAGCAGCTTCGGGACAGGGGGGGAGACCCAGTACTTC.

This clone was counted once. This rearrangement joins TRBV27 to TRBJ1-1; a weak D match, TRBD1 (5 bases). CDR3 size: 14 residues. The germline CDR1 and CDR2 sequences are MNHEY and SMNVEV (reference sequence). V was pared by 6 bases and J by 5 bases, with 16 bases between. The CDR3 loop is CASRIGRGSTEAFF. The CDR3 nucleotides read TGTGCCAGCAGAATTGGACGGGGGTCGACTGAAGCTTTCTTT.

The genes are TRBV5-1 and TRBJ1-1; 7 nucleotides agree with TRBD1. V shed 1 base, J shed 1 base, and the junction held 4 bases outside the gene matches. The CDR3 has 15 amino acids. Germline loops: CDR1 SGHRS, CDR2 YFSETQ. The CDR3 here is CASSLRGLRNTEAFF. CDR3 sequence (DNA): TGCGCCAGCAGCTTGAGGGGGCTGAGGAACACTGAAGCTTTCTTT.

The CDR3 loop reads CASSRPIQGWETQYF. Written as DNA, the CDR3 is TGTGCCAGCAGTCGACCCATACAGGGATGGGAGACCCAGTACTTC. J is TRBJ2-5 and V is TRBV28; a weak D match, TRBD1 (6 bases). Trimming stripped 5 bases from V and 5 bases from J, with 18 bases between. Germline V gives CDR1 MDHEN, CDR2 SYDVKM. This CDR3 is 15 amino acids long.

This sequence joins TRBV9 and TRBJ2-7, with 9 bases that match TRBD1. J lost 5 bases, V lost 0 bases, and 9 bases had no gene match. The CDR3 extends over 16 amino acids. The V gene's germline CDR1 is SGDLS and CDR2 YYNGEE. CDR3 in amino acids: CASSVARDRDNHEQYF. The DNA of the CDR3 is TGTGCCAGCAGCGTAGCCCGGGACAGGGATAACCACGAGCAGTACTTC.

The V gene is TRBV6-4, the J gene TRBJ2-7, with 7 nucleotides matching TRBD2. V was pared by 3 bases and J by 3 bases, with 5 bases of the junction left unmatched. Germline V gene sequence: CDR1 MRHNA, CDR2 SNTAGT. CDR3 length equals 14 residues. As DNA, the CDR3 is TGTGCCAGCAGTGAGGAAGCGGGAAGCTACGAGCAGTACTTC. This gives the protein CASSEEAGSYEQYF.

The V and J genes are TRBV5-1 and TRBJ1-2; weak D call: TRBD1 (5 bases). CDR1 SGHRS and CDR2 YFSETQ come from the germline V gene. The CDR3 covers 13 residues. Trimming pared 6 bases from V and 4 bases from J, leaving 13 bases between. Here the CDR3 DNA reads TGCGCCAGCAAGGGGAGGGATGTCTATGGCTACACCTTC. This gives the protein CASKGRDVYGYTF.

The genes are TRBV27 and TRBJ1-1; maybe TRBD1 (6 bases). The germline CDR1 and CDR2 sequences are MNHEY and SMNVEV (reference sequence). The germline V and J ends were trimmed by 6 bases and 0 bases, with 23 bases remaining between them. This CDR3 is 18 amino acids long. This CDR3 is CASSPVRVFGTMNTEAFF. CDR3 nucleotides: TGTGCCAGCAGCCCTGTGAGGGTCTTCGGGACAATGAACACTGAAGCTTTCTTT.

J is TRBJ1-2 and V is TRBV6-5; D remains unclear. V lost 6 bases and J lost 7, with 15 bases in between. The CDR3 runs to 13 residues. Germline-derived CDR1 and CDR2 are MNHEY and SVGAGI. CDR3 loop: CASRNGEGGGYTF. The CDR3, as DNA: TGTGCCAGCAGAAACGGGGAGGGCGGTGGCTACACCTTC.

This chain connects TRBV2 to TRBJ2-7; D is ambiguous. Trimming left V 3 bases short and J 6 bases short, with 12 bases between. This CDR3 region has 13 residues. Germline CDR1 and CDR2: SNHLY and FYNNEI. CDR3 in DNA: TGTGCCAGCAGTGAGGGTTCCTACAGCGAGCAGTACTTC. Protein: CASSEGSYSEQYF.

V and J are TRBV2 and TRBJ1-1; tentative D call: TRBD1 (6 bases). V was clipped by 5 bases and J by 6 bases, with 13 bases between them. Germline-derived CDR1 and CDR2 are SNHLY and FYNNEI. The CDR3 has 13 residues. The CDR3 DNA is TGTGCCAGCAGTTTAACAGGGCAATCTGAAGCTTTCTTT. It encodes CASSLTGQSEAFF.

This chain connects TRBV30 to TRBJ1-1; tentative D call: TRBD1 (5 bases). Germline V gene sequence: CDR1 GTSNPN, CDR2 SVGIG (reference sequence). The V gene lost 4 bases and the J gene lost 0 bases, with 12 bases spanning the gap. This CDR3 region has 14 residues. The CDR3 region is CAWTPRGVNTEAFF. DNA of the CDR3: TGTGCCTGGACTCCTCGGGGGGTGAACACTGAAGCTTTCTTT.

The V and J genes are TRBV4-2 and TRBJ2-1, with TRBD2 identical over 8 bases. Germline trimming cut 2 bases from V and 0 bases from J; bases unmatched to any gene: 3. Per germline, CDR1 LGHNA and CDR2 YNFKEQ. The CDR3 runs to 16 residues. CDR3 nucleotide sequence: TGTGCCAGCAGCCAACTAGCGGGTGTCTCCTACAATGAGCAGTTCTTC. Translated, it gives CASSQLAGVSYNEQFF.

In nucleotides, the CDR3 is TGTGCCACCAGCTCGACTCATGGGGCGTTAAACAATGAGCAGTTCTTC. Residues: CATSSTHGALNNEQFF. The V call is TRBV15, the J call TRBJ2-1; maybe TRBD1 (5 bases). Trimming removed 5 bases at V and 5 bases at J, with 19 bases between. The germline CDR1 and CDR2 sequences are LNHNV and YYDKDF (reference sequence). The CDR3 totals 16 residues.

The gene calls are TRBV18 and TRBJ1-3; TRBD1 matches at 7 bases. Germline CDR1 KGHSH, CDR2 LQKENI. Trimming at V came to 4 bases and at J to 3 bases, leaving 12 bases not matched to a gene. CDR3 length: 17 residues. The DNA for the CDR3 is TGTGCCAGCTCACAGATAAGGGAGACAGGGAGTGGAAACACCATATATTTT. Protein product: CASSQIRETGSGNTIYF. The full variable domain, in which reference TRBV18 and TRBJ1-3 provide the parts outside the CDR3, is NAGVMQNPRHLVRRRGQEARLRCSPMKGHSHVYWYRQLPEEGLKFMVYLQKENIIDESGMPKERFSAEFPKEGPSILRIQQVVRGDSAAYFCASSQIRETGSGNTIYFGEGSWLTVV.

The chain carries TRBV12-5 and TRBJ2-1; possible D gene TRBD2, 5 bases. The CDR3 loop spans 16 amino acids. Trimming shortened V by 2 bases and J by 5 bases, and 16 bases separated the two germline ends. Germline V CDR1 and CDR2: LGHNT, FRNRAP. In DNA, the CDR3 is TGTGCTAGTGGTTTGATAGTGGGTCCGGGGAACAATGAGCAGTTCTTC. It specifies CASGLIVGPGNNEQFF.

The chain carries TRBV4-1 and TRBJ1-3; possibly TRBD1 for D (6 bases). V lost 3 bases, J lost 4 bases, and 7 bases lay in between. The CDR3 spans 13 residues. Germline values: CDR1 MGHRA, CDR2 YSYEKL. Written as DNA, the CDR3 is TGCGCCAGCAGCCAGAGGGGGGGAAACACCATATATTTT. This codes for CASSQRGGNTIYF.

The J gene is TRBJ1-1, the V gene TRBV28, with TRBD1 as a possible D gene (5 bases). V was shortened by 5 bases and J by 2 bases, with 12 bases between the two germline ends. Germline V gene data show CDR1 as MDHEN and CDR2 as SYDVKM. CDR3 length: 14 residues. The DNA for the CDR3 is TGTGCCAGCAGTCCGCGGGGGTTTAACACTGAAGCTTTCTTT. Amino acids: CASSPRGFNTEAFF. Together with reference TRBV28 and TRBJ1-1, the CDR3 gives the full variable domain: DVKVTQSSRYLVKRTGEKVFLECVQDMDHENMFWYRQDPGLGLRLIYFSYDVKMKEKGDIPEGYSVSREKKERFSLILESASTNQTSMYLCASSPRGFNTEAFFGQGTRLTVV.

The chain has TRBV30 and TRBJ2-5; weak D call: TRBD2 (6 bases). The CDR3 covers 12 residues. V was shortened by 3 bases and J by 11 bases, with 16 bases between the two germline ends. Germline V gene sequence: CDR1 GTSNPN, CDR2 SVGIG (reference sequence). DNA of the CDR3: TGTGCCTGGAGCGGAGGGCCGGGGGAGCAGTACTTC. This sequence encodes CAWSGGPGEQYF.

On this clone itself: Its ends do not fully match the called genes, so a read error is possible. The CDR3 here is CASRKDTGELFF. In DNA form, the CDR3 reads TGTGCCAGCAGGAAGGACACCGGAGAGCTGTTTTTT. The chain links TRBV6-5 to TRBJ2-2; weak D call: TRBD1 (5 bases). The CDR3 is 12 amino acids. Looked up from germline, CDR1 is MNHEY and CDR2 is SVGAGI.

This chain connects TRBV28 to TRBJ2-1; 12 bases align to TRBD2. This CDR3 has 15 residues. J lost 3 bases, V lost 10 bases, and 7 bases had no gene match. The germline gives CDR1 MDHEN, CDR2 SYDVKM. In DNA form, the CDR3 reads TGTGCCATTCTCCCGACTAGCGGGGGCTACAATGAGCAGTTCTTC. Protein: CAILPTSGGYNEQFF.

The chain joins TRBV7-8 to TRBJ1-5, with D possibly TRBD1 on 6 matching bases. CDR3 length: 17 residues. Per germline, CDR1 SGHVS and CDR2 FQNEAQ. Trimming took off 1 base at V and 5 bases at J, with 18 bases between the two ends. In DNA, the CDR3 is TGTGCCAGCAGCTTAGGTTACAGGGCGGGCGCCCATCAGCCCCAGCATTTT. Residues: CASSLGYRAGAHQPQHF.